This T cell receptor (beta chain) originates from a study of blood T cells in healthy people across ages. Study-level results: When one million T cells were used, diversity estimates were thought to be underestimates. The fall in TCR beta diversity per million T cells was roughly linear with age.

As concerns this clonotype: The antigen is not known.

Next came a second PCR, run for about 7 to 11 cycles, which used a sample-barcoded 5' primer along with a J-beta primer mix. TCRdb re-analysed the 5' RACE reads in MiXCR, keeping a single row per CDR3 protein. The table includes roughly 550,000 distinct CDR3 sequences, approximately 25% detected once. This CDR3 is built from 16 residues. V lost 2 bases, J lost 2 bases, and 9 bases stayed unmatched. Germline V gene lookup returns CDR1 DFQATT and CDR2 SNEGSKA (reference sequence). The same data also went into a second study, on T cells of mothers and their children. That source adds: Reads recorded for TCR beta CDR3 numbered over 8 million per mother and roughly 2.7 million per child. Related mother-child pairs showed slightly, non-significantly higher overlap than unrelated pairs.

This TCR was recovered from a boy under 18 in good health. Sample: blood. The chain joins TRBV20-1 to TRBJ1-5, with 7 bases lining up with TRBD1. CDR3 sequence (DNA): TGCAGTGCTAGACGACAGGGTGGTCAACGCAATCAGCCCCAGCATTTT. This codes for CSARRQGGQRNQPQHF.